These 19 T cell receptor beta chains originate from one sample sequenced in a study of cytomegalovirus exposure and HLA in healthy donors. PCR primers comprised 60 Vbeta and 13 Jbeta primers. Assay used: immunoSEQ multiplex PCR; TCRdb lists only in-frame clones, some missing. This sample carries fewer than 200,000 clones, roughly 90% of them seen once, and the ten largest clones take around 0.99%. The sequenced sample was PBMCs. These TCRs come from a boy aged 2 to 10 in good health and CMV-seronegative.

The chain links TRBV27 to TRBJ2-7; D possibly corresponds to TRBD1 (6 bases). From germline, CDR1 is MNHEY and CDR2 SMNVEV (reference sequence). The CDR3 has 14 residues. V gave up 6 bases and J gave up 3 bases, with 15 bases separating them. The CDR3 reads CASSIYRAGYEQYF. Here the CDR3 DNA reads TGTGCCAGCAGCATATACAGGGCAGGCTACGAGCAGTACTTC.

About this clone: Other DNA sequences in the sample encode the same CDR3. The rearrangement uses TRBV5-1 and TRBJ2-3; a possible D gene is TRBD1 (5 bases). The germline V gene encodes CDR1 SGHRS and CDR2 YFSETQ. The CDR3 is 14 amino acids. The V end was cut by 0 bases, the J end by 1 base, with 6 bases between. In nucleotides, the CDR3 is TGCGCCAGCAGCTTGGGGGGCCGCACAGATACGCAGTATTTT. Protein: CASSLGGRTDTQYF.

The V and J genes are TRBV27 and TRBJ2-7, with 9 bases aligning to TRBD2. From germline, CDR1 is MNHEY and CDR2 SMNVEV (reference sequence). The CDR3 consists of 14 residues. The V gene end was trimmed by 3 bases and the J gene end by 5 bases; junction bases not matched to a gene: 5. In DNA form, the CDR3 reads TGTGCCAGCAGTTTCGGCGGGGGGGCCAACGAGCAGTACTTC. Encoded protein: CASSFGGGANEQYF.

The chain is built from TRBV14 and TRBJ2-5, with 10 bases aligning to TRBD1. CDR1 SGHDN and CDR2 FVKESK come from the germline V gene. Trimming took 5 bases from V and 5 from J; bases not matched to a gene: 14. This CDR3 has 17 amino acids. CDR3 sequence: CASSSTRQGAYWETQYF. The CDR3, as DNA: TGTGCCAGCAGCTCTACTAGACAGGGGGCGTATTGGGAGACCCAGTACTTC.

As regards this clone: One junction end does not reproduce the germline sequence, and a read error may be involved. V gene TRBV7-2 combines with J gene TRBJ2-5, with 12 bases aligning to TRBD2. This CDR3 has 13 residues. From germline, CDR1 is SGHTA and CDR2 FQGNSA. The chain's CDR3 is CASSLAGGETQYF. In nucleotides, the CDR3 is TGTGCCAGCAGCCTAGCGGGGGGGGAGACCCAGTACTTC.

V and J are TRBV13 and TRBJ2-1; 9 bases fit TRBD1. The V segment lost 3 bases and the J segment 4 bases; nucleotides outside the gene matches: 13. The CDR3 consists of 18 residues. Germline CDR1 is PRHDT and CDR2 is FYEKMQ (reference sequence). In DNA, the CDR3 is TGTGCCAGCAGCTTGGGCCTACCGGGACAGGGAAGATACAATGAGCAGTTCTTC. Translated, it gives CASSLGLPGQGRYNEQFF.

The rearrangement uses TRBV5-1 and TRBJ2-1; 10 nucleotides line up with TRBD1. The J segment lost 5 bases and the V segment lost 7 bases, leaving 9 bases of the junction unmatched. CDR1 and CDR2 (germline): SGHRS, YFSETQ. CDR3 length: 15 residues. The CDR3 region has the DNA TGCGCCAGCTCCAGCGCCGGGACAGGGGACAATGAGCAGTTCTTC. Translated, it gives CASSSAGTGDNEQFF.

V gene TRBV30 combines with J gene TRBJ2-7; 7 positions agree with TRBD2. Trimming removed 0 bases from V and 5 bases from J; junction bases left unmatched: 7. Germline CDR1 reads GTSNPN; CDR2 reads SVGIG (reference sequence). This CDR3 region has 14 residues. The CDR3 region is CAWSVGAGLNEQYF. The CDR3 nucleotides read TGTGCCTGGAGTGTAGGAGCGGGACTAAACGAGCAGTACTTC.

V gene TRBV21-1 combines with J gene TRBJ2-3; the table's TRBD2 call for D was not verified on the DNA. TRBV21-1 is assigned pseudogene status. This CDR3 comprises 14 residues. Here the CDR3 DNA reads TGTGCCAGCAGCGGTGGGAGTAGCACAGATACGCAGTATTTT. This codes for CASSGGSSTDTQYF.

The chain combines TRBV11-2 with TRBJ2-5; D is undetermined. Germline loops: CDR1 SGHAT, CDR2 FQNNGV. V lost 2 bases and J lost 4, with 5 bases in between. The CDR3 runs to 12 residues. CDR3: CASSLYRETQYF. CDR3 nucleotides: TGTGCCAGCAGCTTATATCGAGAGACCCAGTACTTC. The variable domain in full, with the rest retrieved from reference TRBV11-2 and TRBJ2-5, is EAGVAQSPRYKIIEKRQSVAFWCNPISGHATLYWYQQILGQGPKLLIQFQNNGVVDDSQLPKDRFSAERLKGVDSTLKIQPAKLEDSAVYLCASSLYRETQYFGPGTRLLVL.

The chain recombines TRBV6-4 with TRBJ2-3, with 7 bases lining up with TRBD1. V shed 3 bases, J shed 2 bases, and the junction held 2 bases outside the gene matches. Looked up from germline, CDR1 is MRHNA and CDR2 is SNTAGT. The CDR3 is made up of 14 amino acids. In DNA, the CDR3 is TGTGCCAGCAGTGAAGGGGGCTTCACAGATACGCAGTATTTT. It specifies CASSEGGFTDTQYF.

V usage is TRBV19 and J usage is TRBJ2-5; D is unresolved. There are 13 residues in the CDR3. CDR1 is LNHDA, CDR2 SQIVND, per germline (reference sequence). Trimming cost V 3 bases and J 3 bases, with 8 bases left between them. CDR3 in DNA: TGTGCCAGTAGTATTGATCAGGAAGAGACCCAGTACTTC. Translated, it gives CASSIDQEETQYF.

J is TRBJ1-2 and V is TRBV5-1, with 11 bases lining up with TRBD1. The CDR3 is made up of 14 amino acids. V shed 4 bases, J shed 8 bases, and the junction held 7 bases outside the gene matches. Germline loops: CDR1 SGHRS, CDR2 YFSETQ. Here the CDR3 DNA reads TGCGCCAGCAGCGAAAGGACAGGGGGCGGAGGCTACACCTTC. Amino acid sequence: CASSERTGGGGYTF. The full variable domain, in which reference TRBV5-1 and TRBJ1-2 provide the parts outside the CDR3, is KAGVTQTPRYLIKTRGQQVTLSCSPISGHRSVSWYQQTPGQGLQFLFEYFSETQRNKGNFPGRFSGRQFSNSRSEMNVSTLELGDSALYLCASSERTGGGGYTFGSGTRLTVV.

The J gene is TRBJ2-4, the V gene TRBV28, with D unresolved. The CDR3 extends over 18 amino acids. V was pared by 2 bases and J by 0 bases, with 17 bases between. The germline V gene has CDR1 MDHEN and CDR2 SYDVKM. CDR3 in DNA: TGTGCCAGCAGTTTAGGCAGGTTCTCCTCCCTAGCCAAAAACATTCAGTACTTC. Encoded protein: CASSLGRFSSLAKNIQYF.

CDR3 loop: CASSIGAGGYNEQFF. DNA of the CDR3: TGTGCCAGTAGTATAGGTGCGGGGGGGTATAATGAGCAGTTCTTC. This chain joins TRBV19 and TRBJ2-1; 9 nucleotides agree with TRBD2. CDR1 LNHDA and CDR2 SQIVND come from the germline V gene (reference sequence). V was clipped by 1 base and J by 7 bases; unmatched bases: 5. The CDR3 is 15 residues long.

The chain has TRBV18 and TRBJ1-2, with TRBD1 identical over 7 bases. The germline V gene has CDR1 KGHSH and CDR2 LQKENI. This CDR3 contains 13 residues. With 3 bases clipped from V and 12 bases from J, the junction kept 10 bases outside the gene matches. CDR3 coding DNA: TGTGCCAGCTCACCCTCGACAGGGCAAGAGGACACCTTC. Protein product: CASSPSTGQEDTF.

The chain recombines TRBV20-1 with TRBJ2-5; D is unclear. The J call is uncertain, as TRBJ2-7 better fits the DNA end. The CDR3 extends over 10 amino acids. Germline V gives CDR1 DFQATT, CDR2 SNEGSKA (reference sequence). The DNA for the CDR3 is TGCAGTGCGCGGTCCTACGAGCAGTACTTC. Its protein product is CSARSYEQYF.

Comments on this clone: Other DNA sequences in the same sample also yield this CDR3. The chain is built from TRBV5-1 and TRBJ2-1; D not certain. The CDR3 runs 14 residues. Germline V gives CDR1 SGHRS, CDR2 YFSETQ. The germline V and J ends were trimmed by 3 bases and 4 bases, with 11 bases remaining between them. The DNA for the CDR3 is TGCGCCAGCAGCTCCTCTGGCGGTTACAATGAGCAGTTCTTC. Translating it yields CASSSSGGYNEQFF.

The rearrangement uses TRBV6-1 and TRBJ1-2; weak D call: TRBD1 (5 bases). The CDR3 is made up of 14 amino acids. The germline CDR1 and CDR2 sequences are MNHNS and SASEGT. V dropped 0 bases and J dropped 8 bases, with 13 bases sitting between them. CDR3 residues: CASSEAGEGWGYTF. As DNA, the CDR3 is TGTGCCAGCAGTGAAGCGGGGGAGGGTTGGGGCTACACCTTC.